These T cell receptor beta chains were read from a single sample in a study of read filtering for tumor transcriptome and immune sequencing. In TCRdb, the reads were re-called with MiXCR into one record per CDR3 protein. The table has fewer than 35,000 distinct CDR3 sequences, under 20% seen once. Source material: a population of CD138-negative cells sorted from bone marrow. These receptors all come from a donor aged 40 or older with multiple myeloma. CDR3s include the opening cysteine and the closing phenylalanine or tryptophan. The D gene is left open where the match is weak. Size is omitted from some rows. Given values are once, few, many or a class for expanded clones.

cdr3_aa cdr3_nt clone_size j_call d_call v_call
CASSLERLAGLDTQYF TGCGCCAGCAGCTTGGAGAGGCTAGCGGGATTAGATACGCAGTATTTT few TRBJ2-3 TRBD2 TRBV5-1
CSASGGRSSYEQYF TGCAGTGCTAGTGGTGGGAGGAGCTCCTACGAGCAGTACTTC medium-sized TRBJ2-7 NA TRBV20-1
CASKPRGWGGHWNEQFF TGTGCCAGCAAACCCCGAGGTTGGGGGGGCCACTGGAATGAGCAGTTCTTC many TRBJ2-1 NA TRBV2
CASSPEFRGSYNEQFF TGCGCCAGCAGCCCAGAATTCAGGGGATCCTACAATGAGCAGTTCTTC many TRBJ2-1 NA TRBV5-1
CATSDLVRGVNTEAFF TGTGCCACCAGTGATTTGGTCAGAGGTGTGAACACTGAAGCTTTCTTT few TRBJ1-1 NA TRBV24-1
CASSEGGAKNIQYF TGTGCCAGCAGTGAGGGGGGCGCCAAAAACATTCAGTACTTC many TRBJ2-4 NA TRBV28
CASSTRTGLSYEQYF TGTGCCAGTAGTACCCGGACAGGGCTTAGCTACGAGCAGTACTTC many TRBJ2-7 TRBD1 TRBV19
CASSPGTRAYEQYF TGTGCCAGCAGCCCCGGGACTCGCGCCTACGAGCAGTACTTC many TRBJ2-7 NA TRBV7-9
CASSRDSGGTEAFF TGTGCCAGCAGCAGAGATAGTGGGGGCACTGAAGCTTTCTTT NA TRBJ1-1 NA TRBV14
CSARDWGTSGREETQYF TGCAGTGCTAGAGATTGGGGAACTAGCGGGAGAGAAGAGACCCAGTACTTC many TRBJ2-5 TRBD2 TRBV20-1
CASSQPKDRAGMNTEAFF TGCGCCAGCAGTCAACCCAAGGACAGGGCCGGGATGAACACTGAAGCTTTCTTT many TRBJ1-1 TRBD1 TRBV23-1
CASSLGSVPNEQFF TGTGCCAGCTCACTGGGCAGTGTCCCCAATGAGCAGTTCTTC NA TRBJ2-1 NA TRBV18
CASSEGEAASYEQYF TGTGCCAGCAGTGAAGGGGAGGCGGCGAGCTACGAGCAGTACTTC many TRBJ2-7 NA TRBV6-1
CASSFGLAGGPDTQYF TGCGCCAGCAGCTTCGGTCTAGCGGGGGGTCCAGATACGCAGTATTTT many TRBJ2-3 TRBD2 TRBV5-1
CASSLGWDRGKLFF TGTGCCAGCAGCTTAGGGTGGGACAGGGGAAAACTGTTTTTT many TRBJ1-4 TRBD1 TRBV7-8
CASRPGRNQETQYF TGCGCCAGCAGGCCAGGGCGCAACCAAGAGACCCAGTACTTC NA TRBJ2-5 NA TRBV5-1
CSVCSLAGAKDTQYF TGCAGCGTTTGTTCCCTGGCGGGAGCTAAAGATACGCAGTATTTT many TRBJ2-3 TRBD2 TRBV29-1
CASSYDAGQETQYF TGTGCCAGCAGTTACGATGCCGGACAAGAGACCCAGTACTTC many TRBJ2-5 NA TRBV6-2/TRBV6-3
CASSVGLAVGVYNEQFF TGTGCCAGCAGCGTAGGGCTAGCGGTAGGGGTCTACAATGAGCAGTTCTTC NA TRBJ2-1 NA TRBV21-1
CASSIGTSLPFYNEQFF TGTGCCAGTAGTATAGGGACTAGCTTGCCCTTCTACAATGAGCAGTTCTTC medium-sized TRBJ2-1 TRBD2 TRBV19
CATSREDGSADTQYF TGTGCCACCAGCAGAGAGGACGGGAGTGCAGATACGCAGTATTTT many TRBJ2-3 NA TRBV15
CASSEMGRQPQHF TGTGCCAGCAGTGAAATGGGCCGGCAGCCCCAGCATTTT many TRBJ1-5 NA TRBV2
CASSPSPAENEQFF TGTGCCAGTAGTCCTTCGCCAGCGGAGAATGAGCAGTTCTTC many TRBJ2-1 NA TRBV19
CASSPFLGGRETQYF TGTGCCAGCAGTCCTTTCCTAGGGGGTCGGGAGACCCAGTACTTC many TRBJ2-5 NA TRBV2
CASSKAGGLTGELFF TGTGCCAGCAGCAAAGCGGGAGGGCTTACCGGGGAGCTGTTTTTT medium-sized TRBJ2-2 TRBD2 TRBV11-1
CASSEAGVDTGELFF TGTGCCAGCAGTGAAGCAGGGGTTGACACCGGGGAGCTGTTTTTT many TRBJ2-2 NA TRBV6-1
CATSDSPGLGADTQYF TGTGCCACCAGTGACTCCCCGGGACTAGGGGCAGATACGCAGTATTTT NA TRBJ2-3 TRBD2 TRBV24-1
CASILGAYSNQPQHF TGTGCCAGCATATTGGGGGCATATAGCAATCAGCCCCAGCATTTT many TRBJ1-5 NA TRBV28
CATRTPYGYTF TGTGCCACCCGGACACCCTATGGCTACACCTTC many TRBJ1-2 NA TRBV6-5
CASSASVIGQETQYF TGTGCCAGCAGCGCCTCCGTTATCGGGCAAGAGACCCAGTACTTC many TRBJ2-5 NA TRBV11-1
CAGSSPLGEAYNEQFF TGTGCCGGCTCATCACCACTAGGGGAGGCCTACAATGAGCAGTTCTTC NA TRBJ2-1 NA TRBV18
CASSEGLDYEQYF TGTGCCAGCAGCGAGGGACTCGACTACGAGCAGTACTTC many TRBJ2-7 NA TRBV7-9
CASSFTKGWQINQPQHF TGTGCCAGCAGTTTTACAAAAGGGTGGCAGATCAATCAGCCCCAGCATTTT NA TRBJ1-5 NA TRBV12-3/TRBV12-4
CSARTPYYGYTF TGCAGTGCTAGAACACCGTACTATGGCTACACCTTC NA TRBJ1-2 NA TRBV20-1
CASSPGQPSYNEQFF TGTGCCAGCTCACCAGGACAGCCCTCCTACAATGAGCAGTTCTTC many TRBJ2-1 NA TRBV18
CASSLFSPNTEAFF TGCGCCAGCAGCTTGTTCTCACCAAACACTGAAGCTTTCTTT many TRBJ1-1 NA TRBV5-1
CASSPSGVLAGSEQFF TGTGCCAGCAGCCCCTCCGGTGTACTAGCGGGGTCGGAGCAGTTCTTC many TRBJ2-1 TRBD2 TRBV7-2
CASSLGSGNQPQHF TGTGCCAGCAGCTTAGGGAGCGGGAATCAGCCCCAGCATTTT few TRBJ1-5 NA TRBV7-8
CASSLGGGSRNEQFF TGTGCCAGCAGCTTAGGGGGCGGGAGCCGCAATGAGCAGTTCTTC NA TRBJ2-1 TRBD2 TRBV7-2
CASSRAEQSQETQYF TGTGCCAGCAGTAGAGCGGAGCAAAGCCAAGAGACCCAGTACTTC many TRBJ2-5 NA TRBV2
CSVAGSLVGYSEQFF TGCAGCGTTGCGGGCAGCCTTGTCGGCTACAGTGAGCAGTTCTTC many TRBJ2-1 NA TRBV29-1
CASSLTQGSDEQYF TGTGCCAGCAGCTTGACACAGGGGAGCGACGAGCAGTACTTC many TRBJ2-7 TRBD1 TRBV5-4
CASGRTGPTEALF TGTGCTAGCGGGCGGACAGGGCCCACTGAAGCTCTCTTT NA TRBJ1-1 TRBD1 TRBV12-5
CASSQGLAGPSTWADTQYF TGCGCCAGCAGTCAGGGACTAGCGGGACCCAGCACATGGGCAGATACGCAGTATTTT many TRBJ2-3 TRBD2 TRBV23-1
CASSRGLDSSYEQYF TGTGCCAGCAGCAGGGGACTAGATTCCTCCTACGAGCAGTACTTC NA TRBJ2-7 TRBD2 TRBV7-8
CASSSVTGAYSPLHF TGTGCCAGCAGCTCCGTAACAGGGGCTTATTCACCCCTCCACTTT many TRBJ1-6 TRBD1 TRBV7-2
CASSKPLVDTQYF TGTGCCAGCAGCAAACCCCTCGTAGATACGCAGTATTTT many TRBJ2-3 NA TRBV7-3
CASSPRRGSGTGELFF TGTGCCAGCAGTCCCCGGAGGGGTAGCGGGACCGGGGAGCTGTTTTTT medium-sized TRBJ2-2 TRBD2 TRBV6-5
CSLSGPSYEQYF TGCAGCCTATCAGGACCGTCCTACGAGCAGTACTTC many TRBJ2-7 NA TRBV20-1
CASSRGLATDTQYF TGTGCCAGCAGCAGGGGACTAGCTACGGATACGCAGTATTTT many TRBJ2-3 TRBD2 TRBV6-6
CASETVHRADEQYF TGTGCCAGCGAGACGGTACACAGGGCCGACGAGCAGTACTTC few TRBJ2-7 NA TRBV28
CASSFYLAGTGTGELFF TGTGCCAGCAGCTTCTACCTAGCGGGGACCGGCACCGGGGAGCTGTTTTTT many TRBJ2-2 TRBD2 TRBV7-6